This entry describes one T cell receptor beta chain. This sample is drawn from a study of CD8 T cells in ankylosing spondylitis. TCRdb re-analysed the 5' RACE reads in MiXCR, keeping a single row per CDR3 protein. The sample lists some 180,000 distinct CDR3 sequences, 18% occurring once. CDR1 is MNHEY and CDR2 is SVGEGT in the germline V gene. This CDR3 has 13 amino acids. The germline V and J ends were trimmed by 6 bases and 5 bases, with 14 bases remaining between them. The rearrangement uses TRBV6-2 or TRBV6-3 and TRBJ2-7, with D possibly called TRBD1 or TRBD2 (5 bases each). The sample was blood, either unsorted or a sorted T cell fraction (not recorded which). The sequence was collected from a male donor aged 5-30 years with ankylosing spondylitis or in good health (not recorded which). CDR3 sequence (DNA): TGTGCCAGCAGGGGGGTCGGTGTCAACGAGCAGTACTTC. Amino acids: CASRGVGVNEQYF.